Reported below is one TCR beta chain. Trimming cost V 9 bases and J 5 bases; bases outside gene matches: 12. Germline CDR1 reads LNHDA; CDR2 reads SQIVND (reference sequence). The CDR3 sequence is 14 residues long. One Seattle source followed patients from active infection through their disease course. As handled by the study authors: Estimated nucleated cell counts came from reference gene primer amplification. This table comes from immunoSEQ multiplex PCR, and its TCRdb copy is limited to in-frame clones, with some not included. The V and J calls and clone size are taken from that table; D and trimming were inferred from the DNA. The profile shows around 260,000 clones, about 85% of them singletons. The sample comes from a study of blood T cell repertoires in COVID-19. Study overall: The United States, Italy and Spain were the sources of the acute and convalescent COVID-19 samples. In each case, the material was cDNA or gDNA derived from T cells, B-cell-depleted T cells, or PBMCs.

Source material: peripheral blood. The receptor's source is a human donor with COVID-19, enrolled during active disease. The donor label of this sample is uncertain. The chain uses TRBV19 and TRBJ1-1, with TRBD1 matching over 7 bases. The CDR3 sequence: CASTPVTGSTEAFF. The CDR3 DNA reads as TGTGCCAGCACCCCCGTGACAGGGAGTACTGAAGCTTTCTTT.